These 7 T cell receptor beta chains were sequenced from one sample in a study of blood T cells in healthy people across ages. Using a J-beta primer mix together with a sample-barcoded 5' primer, a second PCR was run for roughly 6 to 11 cycles. TCRdb redid the calling of the 5' RACE reads with MiXCR, one entry per CDR3 protein. The profile covers 1 million or so distinct CDR3 sequences, with around 27% appearing a single time and approximately 0.75% taken by the ten largest. Separately, the same data were catalogued under a study of T cells of mothers and their children.

Sequencing input: blood. The receptors shown here come from a girl aged 2-10 years in good health.

The V and J genes are TRBV24-1 and TRBJ1-5; 9 bases line up with TRBD1. CDR3 length equals 17 residues. The V segment lost 4 bases and the J segment 5 bases; nucleotides outside the gene matches: 11. Germline V gene data show CDR1 as KGHDR and CDR2 as SFDVKD. This CDR3 reads CATSDHRDRADDQPQHF. CDR3 sequence (DNA): TGTGCCACCAGTGACCACCGGGACAGGGCGGATGATCAGCCCCAGCATTTT.

V and J are TRBV7-2 and TRBJ2-5, with D perhaps matching TRBD2 (6 bases). V lost 1 base and J 5 bases, leaving 23 bases between the germline ends. The CDR3 runs to 18 residues. Germline lookup yields CDR1 SGHTA and CDR2 FQGNSA. DNA of the CDR3: TGTGCCAGCAGCTTAGTAGCGGCCCACTACAGTTCGTACGAGACCCAGTACTTC. Encoded protein: CASSLVAAHYSSYETQYF.

The table lists this clonotype with a few counts. The chain has TRBV4-3 and TRBJ2-1; 7 bases map to TRBD1. Germline V gene sequence: CDR1 LGHNA, CDR2 YSLEER. This CDR3 has 15 residues. The V and J ends lost 4 bases and 3 bases, in that order; junction bases with no gene match: 6. The CDR3 nucleotides read TGCGCCAGCAGCCGAACAGGGGTCTTCTACAATGAGCAGTTCTTC. Translation gives CASSRTGVFYNEQFF.

This clonotype has only a few counts. This chain joins TRBV19 and TRBJ2-1; 9 nucleotides agree with TRBD1. V was pared by 5 bases and J by 7 bases, with 6 bases of the junction left unmatched. The CDR3 totals 14 residues. The germline V gene has CDR1 LNHDA and CDR2 SQIVND (reference sequence). The CDR3 DNA reads as TGTGCCAGTAGTTCGAACAGGGGGCTGAATGAGCAGTTCTTC. This translates into CASSSNRGLNEQFF.

DNA of the CDR3: TGCAGCGTTGAATCGGGGAACACTGAAGCTTTCTTT. Amino acid sequence: CSVESGNTEAFF. The J gene is TRBJ1-1, the V gene TRBV29-1, with D uncertain. V gave up 2 bases and J gave up 1 base, with 5 bases separating them. This CDR3 region has 12 residues. Germline assignment: CDR1 SQVTM and CDR2 ANQGSEA. Full variable domain (rest looked up from reference TRBV29-1 and TRBJ1-1): SAVISQKPSRDICQRGTSLTIQCQVDSQVTMMFWYRQQPGQSLTLIATANQGSEATYESGFVIDKFPISRPNLTFSTLTVSNMSPEDSSIYLCSVESGNTEAFFGQGTRLTVV.

V and J are TRBV7-9 and TRBJ2-7; D might be TRBD1 (6 bases). The J call may be incorrect, as the DNA end agrees better with TRBJ2-5. Germline V gives CDR1 SEHNR, CDR2 FQNEAQ (reference sequence). The CDR3 is made up of 13 amino acids. The CDR3 protein is CASWTGQGETQYF. CDR3 in DNA: TGTGCCAGCTGGACCGGGCAGGGGGAGACCCAGTACTTC.

A few counts support this clonotype. The genes are TRBV29-1 and TRBJ2-3, with a possible D match to TRBD2 (5 bases). Germline V CDR1 and CDR2: SQVTM, ANQGSEA. V lost 5 bases to trimming and J lost 6 bases, with 15 bases between them. The CDR3 spans 13 residues. The CDR3 reads CSVREGLGDTQYF. CDR3 DNA: TGCAGCGTTCGTGAGGGCCTCGGGGATACGCAGTATTTT.